This TCR beta chain derives from a study of PD-L1 blockade in urothelial cancer. Study details: At some point between 2014 and 2016 therapy began: atezolizumab 1,200 mg intravenously every 3 weeks. Blood analysis occurred 3 weeks (second dose) and 6 weeks after treatment start.

This CDR3 is 15 amino acids long. Germline assignment: CDR1 MNHNS and CDR2 SASEGT. J gave up 1 base and V 8 bases, and 7 bases lay outside the gene matches. TCRdb keeps only in-frame clones here, not all; method: immunoSEQ multiplex PCR. The repertoire consists of some 42,000 clones, with over 65% occurring once and the leading ten covering 2.7%. The count of this clone is one. The receptor was isolated from a man aged 70 or older with urothelial cancer. This chain connects TRBV6-1 to TRBJ2-7; 11 positions agree with TRBD2. The specimen was PBMCs, collected around atezolizumab (anti-PD-L1) treatment. CDR3 nucleotides: TGTGCCAGCCGAGGGACTAGCGGAGCATCCTACGAGCAGTACTTC. As protein: CASRGTSGASYEQYF.